The 22 T cell receptor beta chains presented below share a single source sample, sequenced in a study of tumor-infiltrating lymphocytes in primary liver carcinoma. Researchers drew blood RNA from unsorted whole blood and extracted germline DNA as well. Total RNA amounting to 500 ng was the source from which TCR beta cDNA was made with a constant-region primer. Libraries of TCR beta came from three nested multiplex PCR rounds with slightly modified ARM-PCR. The opening two PCR rounds, 10 cycles each, paired TRBV1-TRBV30 forward primers with a C-beta reverse primer. TCRdb re-called the multiplex PCR reads with MiXCR, one entry per CDR3 protein. Among fewer than 350,000 distinct CDR3 sequences, almost 65% were seen once, and the ten largest hold about 6.1%. The sequencing input was peripheral blood. The receptors originated from a man in his forties with primary liver carcinoma and hepatitis B virus infection.

This clonotype has just one count. Relative to the germline gene, one junction end is altered; a read error may explain this. The chain uses TRBV12-3 or TRBV12-4 and TRBJ2-7; 9 nucleotides match TRBD2. CDR3 size: 16 residues. CDR3 sequence: CVSSPASGMNPHEQYF. DNA of the CDR3: TGTGTCAGCAGTCCGGCTAGCGGGATGAACCCCCACGAGCAGTACTTC.

This clonotype was counted a few times. Germline and junction disagree at one end, which may indicate a read error. This chain uses TRBV11-2 with TRBJ2-7; 10 nucleotides line up with TRBD1. The CDR3 consists of 14 residues. Looked up from germline, CDR1 is SGHAT and CDR2 is FQNNGV. The CDR3 DNA follows: TGTGCCAGCAACTCTCTGACAGGGGGCTACGAGCCGTACTTC. Encoded protein: CASNSLTGGYEPYF.

This clonotype was seen at least ten times. The chain joins TRBV6-5 to TRBJ2-7, with 7 bases identical to TRBD2. The CDR3 length is 16 residues. Looked up from germline, CDR1 is MNHEY and CDR2 is SVGAGI. The J segment lost 1 base and the V segment lost 3 bases, leaving 9 bases of the junction unmatched. The CDR3 DNA is TGTGCCAGCAGTTATGGGAGGGACGCTTCATCCTACGAGCAGTACTTC. It translates to CASSYGRDASSYEQYF.

Regarding this clonotype: A read error is possible here, since a much larger clone lies one base away. This CDR3 is missing its conserved last phenylalanine or tryptophan, likely due to a read error. This chain uses TRBV6-2 or TRBV6-3 with TRBJ2-7; 8 bases align to TRBD1. The CDR3 is made up of 17 amino acids. V was pared by 5 bases and J by 3 bases, with 15 bases of the junction left unmatched. Germline assignment: CDR1 MNHEY and CDR2 SVGEGT. CDR3 residues: CASSPGTGPLYFYEQYL. DNA for the CDR3: TGTGCCAGCAGTCCCGGGACAGGACCCCTTTACTTCTACGAGCAGTACTTA.

This clonotype was picked up a small number of times. V gene TRBV10-2 combines with J gene TRBJ2-5; 7 bases line up with TRBD1. The CDR3 is 15 amino acids. Per the germline V gene, CDR1 is WSHSY and CDR2 is SAAADI. The V and J ends lost 4 bases and 2 bases, in that order; junction bases with no gene match: 7. CDR3 amino acids: CASSGQGRRQETQYF. CDR3 nucleotides: TGCGCCAGCAGTGGACAGGGACGTAGGCAAGAGACCCAGTACTTC.

This clonotype was observed at least ten times. The chain links TRBV10-3 to TRBJ2-3, with D possibly matching TRBD2 (5 bases). From germline, CDR1 is ENHRY and CDR2 SYGVKD. The CDR3 totals 13 residues. Between the trimmed V and J ends, which lost 8 bases and 0 bases, there was a span of 9 bases. The CDR3 here is CAIYGGSTDTQYF. For the CDR3, the DNA is TGTGCCATCTATGGCGGGAGCACAGATACGCAGTATTTT.

Turning to this clonotype: A much larger clonotype is one base distant, so this may be a read error. The V call is TRBV10-3, the J call TRBJ2-7, with D uncertain. The germline CDR1 and CDR2 sequences are ENHRY and SYGVKD. This CDR3 has 14 amino acids. V was clipped by 5 bases and J by 1 base, with 12 bases between them. DNA for the CDR3: TGTGCCATCAGTTTGCAGTCAGGTTCCTACGAGCAGTACTTC. The encoded protein is CAISLQSGSYEQYF.

Remarks on this clonotype: One base away lies a much larger clone, so this may be a sequencing read error. This likely comes from a read error, as the CDR3 has no conserved phenylalanine or tryptophan at its end. V is TRBV29-1 and J is TRBJ2-7; 7 bases are shared with TRBD1. V gave up 4 bases and J gave up 3 bases; unmatched junction bases: 6. Germline V gene sequence: CDR1 SQVTM, CDR2 ANQGSEA. The CDR3 is 13 amino acids. This CDR3 is CSVALAGGYEQYL. CDR3 DNA: TGCAGCGTTGCCCTCGCAGGGGGCTACGAGCAGTACCTC.

This clonotype has more than one count but fewer than ten. This could be a read error, since a much larger clone is one nucleotide away. This chain connects TRBV29-1 to TRBJ2-1; TRBD2 might be the D (5 bases). V was cut by 5 bases and J by 8 bases, with 13 bases left in between. Germline V gene data show CDR1 as SQVTM and CDR2 as ANQGSEA. The CDR3 runs to 12 residues. Written as DNA, the CDR3 is TGCAGCGTTACGGCGGCTAGCTATGAGCAGTTCTTC. This sequence encodes CSVTAASYEQFF.

In regard to this clonotype: One junction end disagrees with the germline gene, perhaps due to a read error. The chain's CDR3 is CASSIGGQGLAGELLF. The DNA for the CDR3 is TGTGCCAGCAGCATCGGGGGACAGGGTCTTGCCGGGGAGCTGCTTTTT. J is TRBJ2-2 and V is TRBV5-5; TRBD1 agrees at 9 bases. Germline assignment: CDR1 SGHKS and CDR2 YYEKEE (reference sequence). The CDR3 contains 16 residues.

In this sample, this clonotype turned up many times. The chain combines TRBV6-5 with TRBJ1-3, with D uncertain. CDR3 length: 12 amino acids. V was trimmed by 6 bases and J by 4 bases, leaving 7 bases between them. Per germline, CDR1 MNHEY and CDR2 SVGAGI. CDR3 sequence (DNA): TGTGCCAGCAGAACGACAGGAAACACCATATATTTT. Translating gives CASRTTGNTIYF.

Many counts were recorded for this clonotype. The chain uses TRBV12-3 or TRBV12-4 and TRBJ2-1; 9 bases are a match to TRBD2. The CDR3 consists of 15 residues. V shed 4 bases and J 8 bases; nucleotides not matched to a gene: 9. The CDR3 spells CASSSPTSGLDEQFF. In DNA form, the CDR3 reads TGTGCCAGCAGTTCGCCGACTAGCGGATTGGATGAGCAGTTCTTC.

The genes are TRBV24-1 and TRBJ2-5; the D gene is possibly TRBD2 (6 bases). There are 17 residues in the CDR3. Germline CDR1 reads KGHDR; CDR2 reads SFDVKD. Trimming left V 6 bases short and J 7 bases short, with 26 bases between. This CDR3 reads CATSNSIPGPGVGTQYF. CDR3 sequence (DNA): TGTGCCACCAGTAATTCAATACCGGGACCGGGAGTCGGGACCCAGTACTTC.

The chain combines TRBV7-6 with TRBJ2-2; 11 nucleotides agree with TRBD2. CDR1 is SGHVS, CDR2 FNYEAQ, per germline. CDR3 size: 17 residues. Trimming removed 2 bases from V and 7 bases from J; junction bases left unmatched: 9. The CDR3 sequence is CASSLFPTSGTNGELFF. The CDR3 DNA sequence: TGTGCCAGCAGCTTATTCCCGACTAGCGGGACTAACGGGGAGCTGTTTTTT.

The chain recombines TRBV4-1 with TRBJ1-3; D is unresolved. Germline lookup yields CDR1 MGHRA and CDR2 YSYEKL. The CDR3 totals 17 residues. The V end lost 5 bases, the J end lost 0 bases, and 17 bases lay between the germline ends. The CDR3 DNA follows: TGCGCCAGCAGCTCAAAGTGGGAAGTGTACTCTGGAAACACCATATATTTT. This encodes CASSSKWEVYSGNTIYF.

Regarding this clonotype: A clone one base away is much larger, so this may be a read error. The rearrangement joins TRBV6-2 or TRBV6-3 to TRBJ2-7, with D maybe TRBD2 (5 bases). From germline, CDR1 is MNHEY and CDR2 SVGEGT. This CDR3 spans 17 amino acids. V lost 4 bases to trimming and J lost 4 bases, with 23 bases between them. CDR3 nucleotide sequence: TGTGCCAGCAGTTCTCACCATGATAGTGGGAGTTTTTACGAGCAGTACTTC. As protein: CASSSHHDSGSFYEQYF.

The chain joins TRBV7-2 to TRBJ1-4, with a tentative D call TRBD1 (5 bases). Germline loops: CDR1 SGHTA, CDR2 FQGNSA. Trimming took off 3 bases at V and 5 bases at J, with 13 bases between the two ends. This CDR3 region has 15 residues. The CDR3 sequence is CASSFQGAPNEKLFF. The DNA for the CDR3 is TGTGCCAGCAGCTTCCAGGGAGCCCCAAATGAAAAACTGTTTTTT.

Only a few counts were recorded for this clonotype. The CDR3 reads CASSPRLAENYEQYF. CDR3 nucleotides: TGTGCCAGCAGCCCAAGACTAGCGGAGAACTACGAGCAGTACTTC. The rearrangement uses TRBV5-6 and TRBJ2-7; 9 bases match TRBD2. Germline trimming cut 4 bases from V and 3 bases from J; bases unmatched to any gene: 8. CDR1 SGHDT and CDR2 YYEEEE come from the germline V gene. CDR3 length equals 15 residues.

This clonotype appeared many times. This chain connects TRBV11-2 to TRBJ2-7; TRBD1 agrees at 10 bases. After removal of 1 base from V and 6 bases from J, the junction contained 3 bases not matched to a gene. The CDR3 consists of 14 residues. The germline V gene has CDR1 SGHAT and CDR2 FQNNGV. This CDR3 is CASSLGTGGREQYF. CDR3 coding DNA: TGTGCCAGCAGCTTAGGGACAGGGGGTCGCGAGCAGTACTTC.

The sample holds one count of this clonotype. Mismatch with germline at one junction end may stem from a read error. The J gene is TRBJ2-7, the V gene TRBV11-2; D is unresolved. Germline CDR1 is SGHAT and CDR2 is FQNNGV. The CDR3 runs to 14 residues. The CDR3 protein is CASSPPLGSYEEYF. The CDR3 DNA is TGTGCCAGCAGCCCCCCGTTGGGCAGCTACGAGGAGTACTTC.

This clonotype appeared once. The V call is TRBV12-3 or TRBV12-4, the J call TRBJ2-1; TRBD2 matches 7 bases. This CDR3 spans 16 amino acids. The junction had 19 bases not matched to a gene; V was cut back by 2 bases and J by 15 bases. CDR3 sequence (DNA): TGTGCCAGCAGTTTAAGTGCGGGACGGGACTACAATGAACGGTTCTTC. This codes for CASSLSAGRDYNERFF.

As concerns this clonotype: This may arise from a read error, as a much more abundant clone is one base away. The chain employs TRBV29-1 and TRBJ1-1, with a tentative D call TRBD1 (5 bases). The CDR3 sequence is 14 residues long. Germline assignment: CDR1 SQVTM and CDR2 ANQGSEA. The CDR3 is CSVLGLSMNTEALF. Here the CDR3 DNA reads TGCAGCGTCCTGGGGCTCTCAATGAACACTGAAGCTCTCTTT. The whole variable domain, remainder taken from reference TRBV29-1 and TRBJ1-1, is SAVISQKPSRDICQRGTSLTIQCQVDSQVTMMFWYRQQPGQSLTLIATANQGSEATYESGFVIDKFPISRPNLTFSTLTVSNMSPEDSSIYLCSVLGLSMNTEALFGQGTRLTVV.